Below are 26 T cell receptor beta chains sequenced from a single sample in a study of shared clonotypes between healthy human individuals. TCRdb keeps only in-frame clones here, not all; method: immunoSEQ multiplex PCR. This table holds roughly 2,000,000 clones, around 93% found once. Naive-designated CD8 cells lacked CD45RO, were positively enriched for CCR7, and omitted terminally differentiated effector memory CD45RA+ cells. The sample was naive CD8+ T cells from PBMCs. These receptors all stem from a man aged 18-30 years in good health. Some clones in this sample may be carry-over from other donors' samples.

The V gene is TRBV2, the J gene TRBJ2-3; 11 nucleotides line up with TRBD2. Trimming at V came to 5 bases and at J to 3 bases, leaving 10 bases not matched to a gene. This CDR3 is built from 17 residues. Germline lookup yields CDR1 SNHLY and CDR2 FYNNEI. In DNA form, the CDR3 reads TGTGCCAGCAGTACGAGTAGGGGACTAGCGGAAACAGATACGCAGTATTTT. It encodes CASSTSRGLAETDTQYF.

This sequence joins TRBV30 and TRBJ2-1; D may be TRBD2 (5 bases). Trimming left V 7 bases short and J 9 bases short, with 13 bases between. The germline V gene encodes CDR1 GTSNPN and CDR2 SVGIG (reference sequence). The CDR3 covers 11 residues. DNA for the CDR3: TGTGCCTACACCTCCGGAGGTGAGCAGTTCTTC. Translated: CAYTSGGEQFF.

This clone showed up just once. V and J are TRBV10-1 and TRBJ1-5; 7 bases are shared with TRBD1. This CDR3 has 13 amino acids. CDR1 WNHNN and CDR2 SYGVQD come from the germline V gene (reference sequence). V dropped 6 bases and J dropped 7; count of bases not matched to a gene: 6. CDR3 sequence (DNA): TGCGCCAGCAGCCCAGGGGGAGGGCAGCCCCAGCATTTT. This sequence encodes CASSPGGGQPQHF.

This clone was counted once. This chain connects TRBV6-5 to TRBJ2-3; D is perhaps TRBD2 (6 bases). CDR1 is MNHEY and CDR2 is SVGAGI in the germline V gene. With 4 bases removed from V and 6 bases from J, the gap between germline ends came to 20 bases. There are 16 residues in the CDR3. The CDR3 DNA sequence: TGTGCCAGCAGTTCTCACAGACTAGGTGGATCGGATACGCAGTATTTT. Translated: CASSSHRLGGSDTQYF.

Points on this clone: This sample also contains other DNA sequences that code for the same CDR3. V and J are TRBV27 and TRBJ2-7; D not resolved. The V end lost 3 bases, the J end lost 0 bases, and 6 bases lay between the germline ends. Germline V gene sequence: CDR1 MNHEY, CDR2 SMNVEV (reference sequence). This CDR3 is built from 13 residues. Here the CDR3 reads CASSFLSSYEQYF. The CDR3 coding sequence is TGTGCCAGCAGTTTCCTAAGCTCCTACGAGCAGTACTTC.

This clone was seen only once. This chain connects TRBV4-1 to TRBJ1-1; D call uncertain. The CDR3 runs 15 residues. Germline V gene data show CDR1 as MGHRA and CDR2 as YSYEKL. Trimming cost V 0 bases and J 0 bases, with 8 bases left between them. The CDR3 region is CASSQDGAVNTEAFF. The CDR3 DNA follows: TGCGCCAGCAGCCAAGACGGAGCGGTGAACACTGAAGCTTTCTTT.

The J gene is TRBJ2-7, the V gene TRBV11-3, with TRBD2 matching over 13 bases. Germline V gene data show CDR1 as SGHNT and CDR2 as YENEEA. This CDR3 contains 18 residues. V shed 5 bases, J shed 4 bases, and the junction held 14 bases outside the gene matches. The CDR3 reads CASSPGLAGAEGGYEQYF. CDR3 sequence (DNA): TGTGCCAGCAGCCCTGGACTAGCGGGAGCCGAGGGAGGGTACGAGCAGTACTTC.

The CDR3 DNA follows: TGTGCCAGCAGCCCACGGGCCTCGGACTACGAGCAGTACTTC. Encoded protein: CASSPRASDYEQYF. This rearrangement joins TRBV27 to TRBJ2-7; D is unresolved. Trimming shortened V by 6 bases and J by 3 bases, and 15 bases separated the two germline ends. Germline CDR1 and CDR2: MNHEY and SMNVEV (reference sequence). CDR3 length: 14 residues.

Turning to this clone: This specimen includes other DNA sequences encoding the same CDR3. The genes are TRBV6-6 and TRBJ1-1; a weak D match, TRBD1 (5 bases). The germline V and J ends were trimmed by 0 bases and 4 bases, with 9 bases remaining between them. The germline V gene encodes CDR1 MNHNY and CDR2 SVGAGI (reference sequence). There are 14 residues in the CDR3. CDR3 region: CASSYSGAGTEAFF. For the CDR3, the DNA is TGTGCCAGCAGTTACTCAGGGGCCGGCACTGAAGCTTTCTTT.

The V call is TRBV5-4, the J call TRBJ1-2; D perhaps matches TRBD1 (5 bases). The CDR3 contains 16 residues. V gave up 1 base and J gave up 7 bases, with 20 bases separating them. Germline CDR1 reads SGHNT; CDR2 reads YYREEE (reference sequence). For the CDR3, the DNA is TGTGCCAGCAGCTTGAGGATCGGGGCCCCTTTGGGTGGCTACACCTTC. Its translation is CASSLRIGAPLGGYTF. Looking up the rest from reference TRBV5-4 and TRBJ1-2 gives the full variable domain: ETGVTQSPTHLIKTRGQQVTLRCSSQSGHNTVSWYQQALGQGPQFIFQYYREEENGRGNFPPRFSGLQFPNYSSELNVNALELDDSALYLCASSLRIGAPLGGYTFGSGTRLTVV.

About this clone: One end of the junction varies from germline; a read error may be responsible. The chain has TRBV11-2 and TRBJ1-1; 9 bases align to TRBD1. The germline V gene has CDR1 SGHAT and CDR2 FQNNGV. The CDR3 runs to 14 residues. CDR3 sequence: CASSVDRGDTEAFF. The CDR3 DNA reads TGTGCCAGCAGCGTAGACAGGGGGGACACTGAAGCTTTCTTT.

With regard to this clone: One junction end does not reproduce the germline sequence, and a read error may be involved. J is TRBJ2-1 and V is TRBV14; 7 nucleotides line up with TRBD1. Germline CDR1 and CDR2: SGHDN and FVKESK. This CDR3 contains 13 residues. The CDR3 region is CASSLVSGTARLF. In DNA form, the CDR3 reads TGTGCCAGCAGCCTTGTAAGTGGGACAGCCAGACTCTTC.

The rearrangement links TRBV25-1 to TRBJ2-1; 7 nucleotides match TRBD1. Germline-derived CDR1 and CDR2 are MGHDK and SYGVNS. With 6 bases clipped from V and 6 bases from J, the junction kept 11 bases outside the gene matches. The CDR3 is made up of 15 amino acids. The CDR3 coding sequence is TGTGCCAGCAGACCGGGACAGTGGCGCCGCAATGAGCAGTTCTTC. Translating gives CASRPGQWRRNEQFF. Complete variable domain (other parts from reference TRBV25-1 and TRBJ2-1): EADIYQTPRYLVIGTGKKITLECSQTMGHDKMYWYQQDPGMELHLIHYSYGVNSTEKGDLSSESTVSRIRTEHFPLTLESARPSHTSQYLCASRPGQWRRNEQFFGPGTRLTVL.

CDR3 in DNA: TGTGCCAGCAGCTGGGACCGCGCGAACACCGGGGAGCTGTTTTTT. This encodes CASSWDRANTGELFF. The chain employs TRBV5-6 and TRBJ2-2; D may be TRBD1 or TRBD2 (5 bases each). The V end was cut by 3 bases, the J end by 0 bases, with 9 bases between. This CDR3 has 15 residues. Looked up from germline, CDR1 is SGHDT and CDR2 is YYEEEE.

The chain joins TRBV6-5 to TRBJ2-5; D might be TRBD2 (6 bases). Germline V gene data show CDR1 as MNHEY and CDR2 as SVGAGI. Trimming pared 5 bases from V and 5 bases from J, leaving 15 bases between. The CDR3 is 14 residues long. The chain's CDR3 is CASSHGGGGETQYF. The CDR3 DNA sequence: TGTGCCAGCAGTCACGGGGGAGGTGGGGAGACCCAGTACTTC.

The J gene is TRBJ1-2, the V gene TRBV6-5; TRBD1 might be the D (5 bases). Trimming removed 6 bases at V and 6 bases at J, with 11 bases between. The CDR3 spans 12 residues. Per the germline V gene, CDR1 is MNHEY and CDR2 is SVGAGI. For the CDR3, the DNA is TGTGCCAGCAGATCCGACAGAGATGGCTACACCTTC. It translates to CASRSDRDGYTF.

The rearrangement uses TRBV9 and TRBJ2-7; D gene uncertain. Deletions cut 0 bases from V and 7 bases from J, with 14 bases between. Per germline, CDR1 SGDLS and CDR2 YYNGEE. This CDR3 has 14 amino acids. CDR3: CASSVGRSRREQYF. For the CDR3, the DNA is TGTGCCAGCAGCGTAGGGCGATCTCGTCGGGAGCAGTACTTC.

Comments on this clone: The same CDR3 is also encoded by other DNA sequences in this sample. The chain carries TRBV7-9 and TRBJ2-2; D gene uncertain. This CDR3 is 13 amino acids long. Looked up from germline, CDR1 is SEHNR and CDR2 is FQNEAQ (reference sequence). Between the trimmed V and J ends, which lost 4 bases and 0 bases, there was a span of 3 bases. The CDR3 reads CASSSANTGELFF. Written as DNA, the CDR3 is TGTGCCAGCAGCTCTGCGAACACCGGGGAGCTGTTTTTT. Full variable domain (rest looked up from reference TRBV7-9 and TRBJ2-2): DTGVSQNPRHKITKRGQNVTFRCDPISEHNRLYWYRQTLGQGPEFLTYFQNEAQLEKSRLLSDRFSAERPKGSFSTLEIQRTEQGDSAMYLCASSSANTGELFFGEGSRLTVL.

The chain uses TRBV21-1 and TRBJ2-1; TRBD1, the D gene given by the table, was not confirmed from the DNA. TRBV21-1 is assigned pseudogene status. CDR3 size: 18 residues. CDR3 DNA: TGTGCCAGCAGCAAAGCCGAGACAGCAGAGCGCTCCTACAATGAGCAGTTCTTC. Translated: CASSKAETAERSYNEQFF.

This rearrangement joins TRBV6-5 to TRBJ2-5; D is possibly TRBD1 or TRBD2 (6 bases each). The germline V gene encodes CDR1 MNHEY and CDR2 SVGAGI. The CDR3 has 15 amino acids. The V end lost 2 bases, the J end lost 5 bases, and 15 bases lay between the germline ends. Written as DNA, the CDR3 is TGTGCCAGCAGTTACGGTTTGGGGGGCGGGGAGACCCAGTACTTC. This encodes CASSYGLGGGETQYF.

The chain is built from TRBV7-9 and TRBJ1-4; D unresolved. This CDR3 is 15 amino acids long. Per the germline V gene, CDR1 is SEHNR and CDR2 is FQNEAQ (reference sequence). V was clipped by 4 bases and J by 5 bases, with 14 bases between them. CDR3 amino acids: CASSSSFAPNEKLFF. The CDR3 DNA reads TGTGCCAGCAGCTCCTCCTTTGCCCCCAATGAAAAACTGTTTTTT.

The chain has TRBV6-5 and TRBJ1-2, with a tentative D call TRBD1 (5 bases). Germline values: CDR1 MNHEY, CDR2 SVGAGI. V lost 2 bases, J lost 5 bases, and 15 bases lay in between. This CDR3 is 15 amino acids long. The CDR3 spells CASSYGRQGRYGYTF. CDR3 nucleotide sequence: TGTGCCAGCAGTTACGGGAGGCAGGGCAGATATGGCTACACCTTC.

The J gene is TRBJ1-4, the V gene TRBV27; no definite D call. This CDR3 is 16 amino acids long. Germline lookup yields CDR1 MNHEY and CDR2 SMNVEV (reference sequence). V was clipped by 5 bases and J by 4 bases, with 17 bases between them. CDR3 DNA sequence: TGTGCCAGCAGTCGCGCTTATGTGGCTCTTAATGAAAAACTGTTTTTT. This codes for CASSRAYVALNEKLFF.

Of note for this clone: Within the sample, other DNA sequences also encode this same CDR3. The chain recombines TRBV29-1 with TRBJ2-7; D gene ambiguous. Germline V gene sequence: CDR1 SQVTM, CDR2 ANQGSEA. V was clipped by 5 bases and J by 4 bases, with 6 bases between them. The CDR3 is 10 residues long. The CDR3 bases are TGCAGCGTTCTGAGTTACGAGCAGTACTTC. Translating gives CSVLSYEQYF.

The rearrangement uses TRBV19 and TRBJ2-1; 9 bases align to TRBD2. The V segment lost 2 bases and the J segment 6 bases; nucleotides outside the gene matches: 8. Looked up from germline, CDR1 is LNHDA and CDR2 is SQIVND (reference sequence). The CDR3 runs to 16 residues. CDR3 residues: CASSINLAGSGNEQFF. The CDR3 nucleotides are TGTGCCAGTAGTATAAACCTAGCGGGGTCCGGCAATGAGCAGTTCTTC.

The V call is TRBV15, the J call TRBJ1-6, with a tentative D call TRBD1 (5 bases). The germline V gene has CDR1 LNHNV and CDR2 YYDKDF (reference sequence). The CDR3 runs 16 residues. The germline V and J ends were trimmed by 5 bases and 7 bases, with 18 bases remaining between them. The CDR3 region is CATSSWGKGRNSPLHF. The CDR3 DNA follows: TGTGCCACCAGCTCCTGGGGAAAGGGACGAAATTCACCCCTCCACTTT.